This T cell receptor beta chain was retrieved from a study of T cells in Graves' hyperthyroidism and ophthalmopathy (dated by TCRdb to the late 2010s). As for the study more broadly: A discovery cohort of roughly 100 patients, about 40 with Graves' ophthalmopathy and about 60 with stable Graves' hyperthyroidism, was used to find distinguishing TCR V-J signatures. Prospective prediction of ophthalmopathy was tested in an independent validation cohort consisting of about 20 hyperthyroidism patients and 15 or so patients who later progressed to ophthalmopathy. The approximately 100 discovery patients were randomly divided into training and test sets at a 7:3 ratio. The study also compared thyroid tissue and blood T-cell repertoires from about 6 Graves' hyperthyroidism patients. Once sampling was done, hyperthyroidism patients were given methimazole at a starting dose of 30 mg daily, whereas ophthalmopathy patients were given high-dose intravenous methylprednisolone. According to the paper, TCR Vbeta CDR3 sequencing was carried out on around 140 peripheral blood samples, which came from 40 to 45 ophthalmopathy, approximately 78 hyperthyroidism and roughly 17 progressor patients.

The study excluded patients with uncontrolled infections, other autoimmune diseases, pregnancy or lactation. Diagnoses were based on clinical symptoms, serum thyroxine and TRAb, thyroid ultrasound and orbital computed tomography. Trizol reagent was used to extract total RNA, and RNA quality was then checked on an Agilent 2100 Bioanalyzer. This clonotype was seen ten or more times. The antigen it recognizes is unknown. The record has no base qualities; no much larger clone is one base away. TCR beta CDR3 regions were amplified from RNA transcripts. A first-round RT-PCR of the TCR CDR3 used the HTBI primer set with the Qiagen OneStep RT-PCR kit. Libraries were constructed in a second round of multiplex PCR, after which size selection and purification were carried out. Sequencing of the libraries was done on an Illumina HiSeq2000 using paired-end 100 bp reads. Processing in the source paper ran as follows. SOAPnuke was used to process the raw data, with reads discarded if the reads contained adapters or uncalled bases, had a mean Phred below 15, or lacked an exact constant-primer or identifier match. High-quality paired reads were merged using COPE v1.2.5, and each unique nucleotide sequence was defined as a clonotype. MiTCR v1.1 was used to align the clonotypes against IMGT TRBV, TRBD and TRBJ reference segments. Analysis was restricted to V-J combinations with a frequency above 0.0001, which covered roughly 99% of repertoires. A TCS score was defined as the ratio between F50 (clonal expansion) and ExV (chaos), using BLOSUM62-based TCRdist between CDR3 peptides within each V-J. Welch's t-statistics and random forest reduced fewer than 550 V-J features to 10 to 15, which were used in a naive Bayes classifier (R e1071). The Morisita-Horn index was used to measure how similar the thyroid and blood repertoires were. Using fastp trimming at Q25 and MiXCR clonotype assembly, TCRdb reanalyzed the public sequencing data and kept in-frame beta chains. Rows are unified per CDR3 protein, each entry keeping the most common DNA and genes. These V and J calls are TCRdb output, not the study's own analysis. This sample has 550,000 to 600,000 distinct CDR3 sequences in its table, and under 60% of those were observed once. The top ten clones comprise over 15% of the sample.

Here is what the overall study found, with its caveats: No statistical method was used to fix the sample size in advance, and group allocation was not hidden from the investigators. A 13 V-J signature model separated ophthalmopathy from stable hyperthyroidism, with nearly 90% sensitivity and roughly 81% specificity in cross-validation and 80%/75% in testing. Most expanded thyroid clonotypes (frequency above 0.001) were also detected in blood, suggesting blood repertoires may reflect thyroid immune responses. In validation, progression to ophthalmopathy was predicted by the model with almost 71% sensitivity and 72% to 85% specificity, a median of roughly 6 months before onset.

The sequenced material came from peripheral blood or thyroid tissue (not recorded which). This TCR was recovered from an adult woman with Graves' disease, either hyperthyroidism or ophthalmopathy (not recorded which).

The CDR3 here reads CASSEGDSPNEKLFF. Read as DNA, the sequence is TGTGCCAGCAGTGAGGGGGACAGCCCTAATGAAAAACTGTTTTTT. In this chain, TRBV2 is recombined with TRBJ1-4; 7 junctional bases match TRBD1. Spanning cysteine to phenylalanine, the CDR3 consists of 15 amino acids. Here the CDR3 DNA is all that survives: 45 bases in frame from base 1. After removal of 3 bases from V and 3 bases from J, the junction retains 4 bases not matched to a gene. The germline V gene encodes CDR1 SNHLY and CDR2 FYNNEI.